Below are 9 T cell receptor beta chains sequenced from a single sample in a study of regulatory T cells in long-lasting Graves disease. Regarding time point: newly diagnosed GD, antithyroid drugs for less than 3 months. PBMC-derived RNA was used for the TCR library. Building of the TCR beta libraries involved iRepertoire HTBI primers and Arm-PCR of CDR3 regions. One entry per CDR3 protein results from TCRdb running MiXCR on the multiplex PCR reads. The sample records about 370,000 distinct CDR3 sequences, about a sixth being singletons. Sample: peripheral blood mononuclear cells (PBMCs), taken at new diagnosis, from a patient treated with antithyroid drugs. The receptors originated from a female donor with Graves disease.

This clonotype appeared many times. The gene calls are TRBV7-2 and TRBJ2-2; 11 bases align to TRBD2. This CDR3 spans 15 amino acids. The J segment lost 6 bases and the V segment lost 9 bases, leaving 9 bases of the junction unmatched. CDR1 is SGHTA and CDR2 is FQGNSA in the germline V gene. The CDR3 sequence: CASHASGGRAGELFF. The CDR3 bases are TGTGCCAGTCACGCTAGCGGGGGGCGGGCCGGGGAGCTGTTTTTT.

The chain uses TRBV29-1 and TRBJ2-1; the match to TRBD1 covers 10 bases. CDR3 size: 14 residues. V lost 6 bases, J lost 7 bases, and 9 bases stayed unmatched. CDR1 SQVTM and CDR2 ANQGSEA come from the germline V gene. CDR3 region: CSVAAGQGWNEQFF. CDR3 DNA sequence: TGCAGCGTGGCAGCGGGACAGGGGTGGAATGAGCAGTTCTTC.

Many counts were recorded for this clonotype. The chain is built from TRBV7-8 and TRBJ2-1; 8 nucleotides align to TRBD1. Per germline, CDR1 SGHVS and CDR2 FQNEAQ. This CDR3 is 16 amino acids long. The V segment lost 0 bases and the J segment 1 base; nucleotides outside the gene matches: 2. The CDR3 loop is CASSLAGTGSYNEQFF. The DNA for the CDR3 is TGTGCCAGCAGCTTAGCCGGGACAGGATCCTACAATGAGCAGTTCTTC.

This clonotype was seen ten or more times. CDR3 nucleotide sequence: TGTGCCAGCAGTCCGACAGGGGATAGCAATCAGCCCCAGCATTTT. Its protein product is CASSPTGDSNQPQHF. V is TRBV6-2 or TRBV6-3 and J is TRBJ1-5; TRBD1 agrees at 8 bases. Trimming at V came to 5 bases and at J to 0 bases, leaving 3 bases not matched to a gene. This CDR3 region has 15 residues. Germline CDR1 is MNHEY and CDR2 is SVGEGT.

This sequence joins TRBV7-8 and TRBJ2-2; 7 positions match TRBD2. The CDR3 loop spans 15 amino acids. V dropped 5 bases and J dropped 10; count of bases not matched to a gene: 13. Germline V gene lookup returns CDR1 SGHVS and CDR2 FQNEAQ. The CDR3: CASSQTSWGTMELFF. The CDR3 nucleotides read TGTGCCAGCAGCCAGACTAGCTGGGGCACCATGGAGCTGTTTTTT.

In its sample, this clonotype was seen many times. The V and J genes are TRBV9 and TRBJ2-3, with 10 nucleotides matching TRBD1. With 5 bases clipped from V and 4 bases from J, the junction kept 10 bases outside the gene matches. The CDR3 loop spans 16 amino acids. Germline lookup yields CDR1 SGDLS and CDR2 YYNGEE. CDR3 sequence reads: CASSRWSGQGADTQYF. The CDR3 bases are TGTGCCAGCAGTCGTTGGAGCGGACAGGGGGCAGATACGCAGTATTTT.

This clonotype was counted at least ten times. CDR3 sequence: CASRPGPRSNEQFF. Here the CDR3 DNA reads TGTGCCAGCAGACCGGGGCCACGGAGCAATGAGCAGTTCTTC. The chain links TRBV6-1 to TRBJ2-1; the D gene could be TRBD1 or TRBD2 (5 bases each). The germline V gene has CDR1 MNHNS and CDR2 SASEGT. Trimming left V 6 bases short and J 6 bases short, with 15 bases between. The CDR3 runs 14 residues.

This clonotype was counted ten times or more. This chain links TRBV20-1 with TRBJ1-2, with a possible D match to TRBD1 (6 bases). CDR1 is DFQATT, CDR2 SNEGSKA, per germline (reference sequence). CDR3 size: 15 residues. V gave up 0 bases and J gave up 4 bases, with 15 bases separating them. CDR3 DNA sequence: TGCAGTGCTAGAGATCATCGGGGGCAGGCCTATGGCTACACCTTC. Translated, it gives CSARDHRGQAYGYTF.

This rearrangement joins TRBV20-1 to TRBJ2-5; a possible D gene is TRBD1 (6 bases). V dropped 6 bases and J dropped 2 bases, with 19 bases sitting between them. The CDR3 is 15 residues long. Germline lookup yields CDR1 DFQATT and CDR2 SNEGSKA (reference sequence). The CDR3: CSAKRTDLTQETQYF. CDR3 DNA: TGCAGTGCCAAACGGACAGACTTAACTCAAGAGACCCAGTACTTC.